This T cell receptor beta chain was documented in a study of cytomegalovirus exposure and HLA in healthy donors. The assay was immunoSEQ multiplex PCR, and TCRdb's table has in-frame clones only and misses some. The table has tens of thousands of clones, approximately 95% seen once. This clone turned up a few times. V lost 4 bases and J 6 bases, leaving 14 bases between the germline ends. This CDR3 comprises 13 residues. Per germline, CDR1 SGDLS and CDR2 YYNGEE. The receptor comes from a woman aged 18-29 years in good health and CMV-seropositive. The V call is TRBV9, the J call TRBJ2-7; D perhaps matches TRBD1 (6 bases). Material: PBMCs. The CDR3 here is CASSPPDRTEQYF. The CDR3 nucleotides are TGTGCCAGCAGCCCACCTGACAGGACCGAGCAGTACTTC.